What follows describes a single TCR beta chain. This specimen belongs to a study of CD8 T cells in Susac syndrome. Random-hexamer reverse transcription was applied to about 0.45 to 1 ug RNA. TCRdb used MiXCR to reprocess the immunoSEQ multiplex PCR reads, holding one entry per CDR3 protein. The sample contains 69,000 or so distinct CDR3 sequences, about 95% of which appear only once. Trimming removed 8 bases from V and 2 bases from J, with 11 bases in between. Germline loops: CDR1 SEHNR, CDR2 FQNEAQ (reference sequence). The CDR3 runs 13 residues. TCR beta sequencing was performed on blood CD8+ and CD4+ T cells.

The sample consisted of CD8+ T cells from PBMCs. The rearrangement links TRBV7-9 to TRBJ2-3, with D possibly being TRBD1 (5 bases). The receptor comes from a human donor in good health. CDR3 in amino acids: CASQARDTDTQYF. The CDR3 coding sequence is TGTGCCAGCCAGGCCAGGGACACAGATACGCAGTATTTT.